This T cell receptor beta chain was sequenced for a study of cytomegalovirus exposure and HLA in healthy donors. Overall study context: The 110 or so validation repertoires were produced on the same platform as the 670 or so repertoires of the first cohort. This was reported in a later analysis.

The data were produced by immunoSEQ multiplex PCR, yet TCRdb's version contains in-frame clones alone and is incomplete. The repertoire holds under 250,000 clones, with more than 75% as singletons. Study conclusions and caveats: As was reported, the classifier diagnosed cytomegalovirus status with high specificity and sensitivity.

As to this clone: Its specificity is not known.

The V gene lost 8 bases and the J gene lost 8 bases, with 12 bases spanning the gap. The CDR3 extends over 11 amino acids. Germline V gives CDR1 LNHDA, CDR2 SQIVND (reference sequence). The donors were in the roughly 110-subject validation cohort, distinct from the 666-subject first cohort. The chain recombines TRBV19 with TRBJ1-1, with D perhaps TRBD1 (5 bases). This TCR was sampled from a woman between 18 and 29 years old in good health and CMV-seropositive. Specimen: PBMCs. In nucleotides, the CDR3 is TGTGCCAGTCCGGGGGATTCCGAAGCTTTCTTT. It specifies CASPGDSEAFF. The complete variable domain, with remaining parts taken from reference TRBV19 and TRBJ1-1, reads DGGITQSPKYLFRKEGQNVTLSCEQNLNHDAMYWYRQDPGQGLRLIYYSQIVNDFQKGDIAEGYSVSREKKESFPLTVTSAQKNPTAFYLCASPGDSEAFFGQGTRLTVV.